Presented here are 25 T cell receptor beta chains from one specimen sequenced in a study of shared clonotypes between healthy human individuals. Sequencing used immunoSEQ multiplex PCR; TCRdb keeps in-frame clones, though not all of them. The profile shows over 2 million clones, around 90% of them singletons. The sample comprised naive CD4+ T cells from PBMCs. Subset reported: CD45RA+ positively selected. The receptors here all came from a man younger than 35 in good health. Some clones in this sample may be carry-over from other donors' samples.

About this clone itself: Different DNA sequences within this sample yield the same CDR3. The V call is TRBV30, the J call TRBJ2-3, with no clear D. V was trimmed by 2 bases and J by 6 bases, leaving 3 bases between them. Germline V gene data show CDR1 as GTSNPN and CDR2 as SVGIG (reference sequence). This CDR3 region has 10 residues. CDR3 in amino acids: CAWSLDTQYF. CDR3 sequence (DNA): TGTGCCTGGAGTCTTGATACGCAGTATTTT.

About this clone: Compared with germline, one end of the junction differs, possibly owing to a read error. The rearrangement links TRBV11-2 to TRBJ2-1, with 14 bases identical to TRBD2. The CDR3 length is 17 residues. CDR1 SGHAT and CDR2 FQNNGV come from the germline V gene. The CDR3, as DNA: TGTGCCAGCAGCCCCCGACTAGCGGGAGGGCTTTACAGTGAGCAGTTCTTC. Protein sequence: CASSPRLAGGLYSEQFF.

The rearrangement uses TRBV9 and TRBJ2-1, with TRBD1 matching 10 bases. CDR3 size: 15 residues. From germline, CDR1 is SGDLS and CDR2 YYNGEE. Trimming took 0 bases from V and 8 from J; bases not matched to a gene: 5. DNA of the CDR3: TGTGCCAGCAGCGTAGTGGGACAGGGGTCCCATGAGCAGTTCTTC. Amino acid sequence: CASSVVGQGSHEQFF.

This clone was picked up one time. This rearrangement joins TRBV18 to TRBJ2-1; 7 bases map to TRBD2. The CDR3 length is 12 residues. CDR1 is KGHSH and CDR2 is LQKENI in the germline V gene. V gave up 3 bases and J gave up 10 bases; unmatched junction bases: 3. CDR3 region: CASSPGLPEQFF. The CDR3, as DNA: TGTGCCAGCTCACCGGGACTACCGGAGCAGTTCTTC.

The chain recombines TRBV7-9 with TRBJ2-5, with D possibly matching TRBD2 (6 bases). Per germline, CDR1 SEHNR and CDR2 FQNEAQ (reference sequence). This CDR3 comprises 15 residues. V dropped 2 bases and J dropped 3 bases, with 13 bases sitting between them. CDR3 in amino acids: CASSLQPGDEETQYF. The CDR3, as DNA: TGTGCCAGCAGCTTACAGCCGGGAGATGAAGAGACCCAGTACTTC.

Details on this clone: This specimen includes other DNA sequences encoding the same CDR3. The V call is TRBV9, the J call TRBJ1-3; D remains unclear. CDR1 SGDLS and CDR2 YYNGEE come from the germline V gene. Trimming shortened V by 0 bases and J by 0 bases, and 7 bases separated the two germline ends. The CDR3 totals 15 residues. The DNA of the CDR3 is TGTGCCAGCAGCGTAGAGGTGGACTCTGGAAACACCATATATTTT. Protein: CASSVEVDSGNTIYF.

J is TRBJ2-1 and V is TRBV2; D not resolved. Germline CDR1 is SNHLY and CDR2 is FYNNEI. This CDR3 region has 15 residues. Trimming cost V 6 bases and J 3 bases, with 15 bases left between them. CDR3 loop: CASSAVNYNYNEQFF. The DNA of the CDR3 is TGTGCCAGCAGCGCCGTAAACTACAACTACAATGAGCAGTTCTTC.

This clone occurred a few times. The chain couples TRBV5-6 to TRBJ1-5; 8 bases are a match to TRBD1. CDR3 size: 15 residues. Germline CDR1 is SGHDT and CDR2 is YYEEEE. Unmatched junction bases numbered 9, after V lost 2 bases and J lost 8 bases. DNA of the CDR3: TGTGCCAGCAGCTTTGGCAGGGGGCGCAGTGAGCCCCAGCATTTT. Translating gives CASSFGRGRSEPQHF.

The rearrangement joins TRBV5-1 to TRBJ2-1; possible D gene TRBD2, 6 bases. The V gene lost 2 bases and the J gene lost 4 bases, with 22 bases spanning the gap. Germline-derived CDR1 and CDR2 are SGHRS and YFSETQ. CDR3 length: 18 residues. The CDR3 region is CASSLGLTRLVVYNEQFF. In DNA, the CDR3 is TGCGCCAGCAGCTTAGGACTGACTAGATTAGTAGTTTACAATGAGCAGTTCTTC. Based on the CDR3 plus reference TRBV5-1 and TRBJ2-1, the full variable domain is KAGVTQTPRYLIKTRGQQVTLSCSPISGHRSVSWYQQTPGQGLQFLFEYFSETQRNKGNFPGRFSGRQFSNSRSEMNVSTLELGDSALYLCASSLGLTRLVVYNEQFFGPGTRLTVL.

This clone has just one count. This chain links TRBV28 with TRBJ2-7, with a tentative D call TRBD1 (5 bases). The V gene lost 8 bases and the J gene lost 3 bases, with 14 bases spanning the gap. The CDR3 is 13 residues long. Germline CDR1 reads MDHEN; CDR2 reads SYDVKM. The CDR3 DNA reads as TGTGCCAGCTGTCCCGGACACTGCTACGAGCAGTACTTC. Translation: CASCPGHCYEQYF. Variable domain in full (rest from reference TRBV28 and TRBJ2-7): DVKVTQSSRYLVKRTGEKVFLECVQDMDHENMFWYRQDPGLGLRLIYFSYDVKMKEKGDIPEGYSVSREKKERFSLILESASTNQTSMYLCASCPGHCYEQYFGPGTRLTVT.

The chain carries TRBV10-3 and TRBJ1-3; a weak D match, TRBD1 (6 bases). The CDR3 is 15 amino acids. Trimming cost V 0 bases and J 2 bases, with 8 bases left between them. The germline gives CDR1 ENHRY, CDR2 SYGVKD. The CDR3 spells CAISESGGPGNTIYF. CDR3 DNA: TGTGCCATCAGTGAGTCTGGGGGGCCTGGAAACACCATATATTTT.

The gene calls are TRBV11-2 and TRBJ2-7, with TRBD2 identical over 11 bases. This CDR3 contains 14 residues. V lost 3 bases to trimming and J lost 6 bases; unmatched junction nucleotides: 4. The germline gives CDR1 SGHAT, CDR2 FQNNGV. The CDR3 region is CASSFSGRVREQYF. The CDR3 DNA reads as TGTGCCAGCAGCTTTAGCGGGAGGGTTCGCGAGCAGTACTTC. Filled out from reference TRBV11-2 and TRBJ2-7, the complete variable domain reads EAGVAQSPRYKIIEKRQSVAFWCNPISGHATLYWYQQILGQGPKLLIQFQNNGVVDDSQLPKDRFSAERLKGVDSTLKIQPAKLEDSAVYLCASSFSGRVREQYFGPGTRLTVT.

CDR3 DNA sequence: TGTGCCAGCAGCCCGGGGAGGGCTGAGGGCGGGGAGCTGTTTTTT. It yields the protein CASSPGRAEGGELFF. The chain uses TRBV7-2 and TRBJ2-2; 7 bases agree with TRBD2. After removal of 5 bases from V and 7 bases from J, the junction contained 10 bases not matched to a gene. This CDR3 spans 15 amino acids. CDR1 SGHTA and CDR2 FQGNSA come from the germline V gene. Supplemented by reference TRBV7-2 and TRBJ2-2, the full variable domain reads GAGVSQSPSNKVTEKGKDVELRCDPISGHTALYWYRQSLGQGLEFLIYFQGNSAPDKSGLPSDRFSAERTGGSVSTLTIQRTQQEDSAVYLCASSPGRAEGGELFFGEGSRLTVL.

This chain links TRBV20-1 with TRBJ2-4; 7 nucleotides align to TRBD2. CDR3 length equals 11 residues. The germline V gene encodes CDR1 DFQATT and CDR2 SNEGSKA (reference sequence). The V and J ends lost 7 bases and 11 bases, in that order; junction bases with no gene match: 8. This chain's CDR3 is CSGAGAGVQYF. In DNA form, the CDR3 reads TGCAGTGGGGCGGGAGCGGGTGTTCAGTACTTC.

The chain carries TRBV28 and TRBJ1-1, with 8 bases fitting TRBD1. Germline CDR1 MDHEN, CDR2 SYDVKM. V trimming: 5 bases; J trimming: 11 bases; junction bases outside the gene matches: 7. The CDR3 sequence is 12 residues long. The CDR3 bases are TGTGCCAGCAGTGAGACAGGGGATGAGGCTTTCTTT. Encoded protein: CASSETGDEAFF.

This clone has a handful of counts. In nucleotides, the CDR3 is TGCGCCAGCAGTGAGTCGGGAAGCGGGAGGGCCGGCGGGGAGCTGTTTTTT. Amino acids: CASSESGSGRAGGELFF. This sequence joins TRBV10-1 and TRBJ2-2, with 10 bases fitting TRBD2. Germline values: CDR1 WNHNN, CDR2 SYGVQD (reference sequence). Losses at the gene ends were 0 bases for V and 7 bases for J; bases not matched to a gene: 8. The CDR3 is 17 residues long.

V and J are TRBV27 and TRBJ2-5; D tentatively reads TRBD1 or TRBD2 (6 bases each). V was pared by 3 bases and J by 4 bases, with 18 bases between. Per germline, CDR1 MNHEY and CDR2 SMNVEV (reference sequence). The CDR3 consists of 16 residues. CDR3 sequence: CASSFARGAKGETQYF. The CDR3 DNA reads TGTGCCAGCAGTTTCGCGAGGGGGGCCAAGGGAGAGACCCAGTACTTC.

DNA of the CDR3: TGCGCCAGCAGCTCGCTCGCCGGCAGGGAAGAGACCCAGTACTTC. This sequence encodes CASSSLAGREETQYF. The chain links TRBV5-1 to TRBJ2-5; perhaps TRBD1 as D (5 bases). Trimming stripped 3 bases from V and 3 bases from J, with 15 bases between. CDR1 SGHRS and CDR2 YFSETQ come from the germline V gene. This CDR3 comprises 15 residues.

The chain has TRBV7-3 and TRBJ2-6, with unresolved D. The germline V gene encodes CDR1 SGHTA and CDR2 FQGTGA. The CDR3 runs to 15 residues. Trimming left V 2 bases short and J 0 bases short, with 5 bases between. The CDR3 here is CASSLLVSGANVLTF. For the CDR3, the DNA is TGTGCCAGCAGCTTATTGGTCTCTGGGGCCAACGTCCTGACTTTC.

The chain employs TRBV5-5 and TRBJ2-1, with D unclear. Germline CDR1 reads SGHKS; CDR2 reads YYEKEE (reference sequence). Trimming removed 0 bases at V and 10 bases at J, with 11 bases between. This CDR3 spans 13 amino acids. The CDR3 protein is CASSLVNPPEQFF. The CDR3 bases are TGTGCCAGCAGCTTGGTTAACCCCCCAGAGCAGTTCTTC.

The chain uses TRBV10-3 and TRBJ2-1, with 10 bases that match TRBD2. Germline V gene data show CDR1 as ENHRY and CDR2 as SYGVKD. There are 14 residues in the CDR3. The trim removed 11 bases at V and 0 bases at J, leaving 4 bases unmatched. The CDR3 protein is CAAASGSSYNEQFF. In DNA, the CDR3 is TGTGCCGCGGCTAGCGGGAGCTCCTACAATGAGCAGTTCTTC.

As concerns this clone: This specimen includes other DNA sequences encoding the same CDR3. This chain connects TRBV5-4 to TRBJ2-7; TRBD2 agrees at 15 bases. The CDR3 runs 14 residues. The junction had 2 bases not matched to a gene; V was cut back by 4 bases and J by 6 bases. Germline CDR1 reads SGHNT; CDR2 reads YYREEE (reference sequence). The CDR3 spells CASSPGLAGGEQYF. The CDR3, as DNA: TGTGCCAGCAGCCCGGGACTAGCGGGAGGCGAGCAGTACTTC. Full variable domain (rest looked up from reference TRBV5-4 and TRBJ2-7): ETGVTQSPTHLIKTRGQQVTLRCSSQSGHNTVSWYQQALGQGPQFIFQYYREEENGRGNFPPRFSGLQFPNYSSELNVNALELDDSALYLCASSPGLAGGEQYFGPGTRLTVT.

This chain uses TRBV7-6 with TRBJ2-2; the D gene is possibly TRBD2 (7 bases). The CDR3 sequence is 14 residues long. CDR1 and CDR2 (germline): SGHVS, FNYEAQ. Trimming left V 6 bases short and J 3 bases short, with 11 bases between. The CDR3 DNA follows: TGTGCCAGCAGTGGGGGGGCGGACACCGGGGAGCTGTTTTTT. This codes for CASSGGADTGELFF.

The rearrangement joins TRBV28 to TRBJ1-1; D remains unclear. Trimming removed 7 bases at V and 3 bases at J, with 15 bases between. Germline CDR1 is MDHEN and CDR2 is SYDVKM. This CDR3 contains 14 residues. The CDR3 DNA sequence: TGTGCCAGCACCGGAAGGAGGGCCCACACTGAAGCTTTCTTT. Its protein product is CASTGRRAHTEAFF.

The rearrangement joins TRBV4-3 to TRBJ2-3; 10 positions agree with TRBD2. After removal of 4 bases from V and 6 bases from J, the junction contained 13 bases not matched to a gene. The CDR3 has 17 amino acids. Per the germline V gene, CDR1 is LGHNA and CDR2 is YSLEER. The CDR3 bases are TGCGCCAGCAGCCGCCTTGGATTAGCGGGAGGTTTTGATACGCAGTATTTT. Its translation is CASSRLGLAGGFDTQYF.